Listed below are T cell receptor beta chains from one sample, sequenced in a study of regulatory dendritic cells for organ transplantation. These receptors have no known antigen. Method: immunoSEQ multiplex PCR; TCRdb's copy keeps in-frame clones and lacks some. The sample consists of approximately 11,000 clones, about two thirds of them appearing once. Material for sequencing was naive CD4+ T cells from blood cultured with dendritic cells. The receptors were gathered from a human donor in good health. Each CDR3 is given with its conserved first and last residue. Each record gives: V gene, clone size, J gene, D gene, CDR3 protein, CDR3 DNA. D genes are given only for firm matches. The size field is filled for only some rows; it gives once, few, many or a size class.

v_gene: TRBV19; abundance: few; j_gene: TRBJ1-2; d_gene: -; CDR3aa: CASSVNSYGYTF; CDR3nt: TGTGCCAGTAGTGTAAACAGCTATGGCTACACCTTC
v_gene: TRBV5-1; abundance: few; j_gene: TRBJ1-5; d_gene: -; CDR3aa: CASRRDTRFNQPQHF; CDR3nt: TGCGCCAGCAGACGGGACACCAGGTTCAATCAGCCCCAGCATTTT
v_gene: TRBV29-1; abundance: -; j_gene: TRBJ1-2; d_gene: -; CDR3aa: CSVETTGGYTF; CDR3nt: TGCAGCGTTGAGACGACAGGTGGCTACACCTTC
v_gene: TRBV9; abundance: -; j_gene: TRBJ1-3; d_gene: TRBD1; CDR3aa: CASSVGRGQENTIYF; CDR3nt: TGTGCCAGCAGCGTAGGCAGGGGGCAAGAAAACACCATATATTTT
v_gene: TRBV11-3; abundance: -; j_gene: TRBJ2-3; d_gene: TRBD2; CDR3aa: CASSPERGGSGADTQYF; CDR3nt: TGTGCCAGCAGCCCTGAGCGGGGGGGCAGTGGGGCAGATACGCAGTATTTT
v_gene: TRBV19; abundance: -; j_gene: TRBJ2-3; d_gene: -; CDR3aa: CASSTPGLSTDTQYF; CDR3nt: TGTGCCAGTAGTACCCCGGGACTTAGCACAGATACGCAGTATTTT
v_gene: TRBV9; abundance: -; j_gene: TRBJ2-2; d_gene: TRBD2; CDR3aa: CASSERPGLAGGQYGELFF; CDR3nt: TGTGCCAGCAGCGAGAGACCGGGACTAGCGGGGGGGCAGTACGGGGAGCTGTTTTTT
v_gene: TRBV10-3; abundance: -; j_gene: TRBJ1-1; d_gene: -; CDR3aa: CAITGGREGNTEAFF; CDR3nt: TGTGCCATCACGGGAGGCAGGGAGGGGAACACTGAAGCTTTCTTT
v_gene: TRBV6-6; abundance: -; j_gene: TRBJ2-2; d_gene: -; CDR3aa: CASSSLRRTGELFF; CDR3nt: TGTGCCAGCAGTTCCCTACGCCGCACCGGGGAGCTGTTTTTT
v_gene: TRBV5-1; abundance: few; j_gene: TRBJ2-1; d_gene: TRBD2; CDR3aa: CASSSGLAGYNEQFF; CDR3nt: TGCGCCAGCAGCTCGGGACTAGCAGGTTACAATGAGCAGTTCTTC
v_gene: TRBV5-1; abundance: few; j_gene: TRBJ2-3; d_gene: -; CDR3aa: CASRAPGLPSTDTQYF; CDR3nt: TGCGCCAGCAGGGCTCCGGGACTTCCATCCACAGATACGCAGTATTTT
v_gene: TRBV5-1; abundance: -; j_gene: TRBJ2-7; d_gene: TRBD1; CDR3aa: CASSLRQGADEQYF; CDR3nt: TGCGCCAGCAGCTTGAGACAGGGGGCGGACGAGCAGTACTTC
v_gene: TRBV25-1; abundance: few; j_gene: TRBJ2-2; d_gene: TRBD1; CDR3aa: CASSEVQGAGGELFF; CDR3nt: TGTGCCAGCAGTGAAGTCCAGGGGGCAGGCGGGGAGCTGTTTTTT
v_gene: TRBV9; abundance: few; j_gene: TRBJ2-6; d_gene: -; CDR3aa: CASSVGGLGLSAAGANVLTF; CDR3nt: TGTGCCAGCAGCGTCGGGGGGCTCGGCTTATCCGCAGCTGGGGCCAACGTCCTGACTTTC
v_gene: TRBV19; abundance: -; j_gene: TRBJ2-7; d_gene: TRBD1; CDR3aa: CASSAIRTGFHEQYF; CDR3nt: TGTGCCAGTAGCGCAATCCGGACAGGGTTCCACGAGCAGTACTTC
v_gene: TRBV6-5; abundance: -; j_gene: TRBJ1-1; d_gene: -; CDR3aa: CASTPSWGPNTEAFF; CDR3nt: TGTGCCAGCACCCCTTCCTGGGGGCCGAACACTGAAGCTTTCTTT
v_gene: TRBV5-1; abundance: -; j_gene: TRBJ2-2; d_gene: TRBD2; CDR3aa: CASRLGTSGATGELFF; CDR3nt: TGCGCCAGCAGGTTGGGGACTAGCGGGGCGACCGGGGAGCTGTTTTTT
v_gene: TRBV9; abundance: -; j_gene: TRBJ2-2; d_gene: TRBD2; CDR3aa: CASSVFGGAGELFF; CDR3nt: TGTGCCAGCAGCGTATTCGGGGGGGCCGGGGAGCTGTTTTTT
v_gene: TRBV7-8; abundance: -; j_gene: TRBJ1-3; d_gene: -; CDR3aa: CASSLILGSPSGNTIYF; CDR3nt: TGTGCCAGCAGCTTAATTTTGGGCAGCCCGTCTGGAAACACCATATATTTT
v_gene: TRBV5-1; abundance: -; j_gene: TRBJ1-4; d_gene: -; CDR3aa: CASSPGVGFNEKLFF; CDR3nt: TGCGCCAGCTCCCCAGGGGTGGGCTTTAATGAAAAACTGTTTTTT
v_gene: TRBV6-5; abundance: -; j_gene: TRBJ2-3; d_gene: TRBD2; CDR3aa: CASSYEAGGVDTQYF; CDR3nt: TGTGCCAGCAGTTACGAGGCGGGGGGTGTTGATACGCAGTATTTT
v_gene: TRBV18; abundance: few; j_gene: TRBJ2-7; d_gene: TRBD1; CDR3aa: CASSQGQASEYF; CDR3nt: TGTGCCAGCTCACAGGGACAGGCCTCGGAGTACTTC
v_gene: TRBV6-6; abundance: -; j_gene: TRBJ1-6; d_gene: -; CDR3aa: CASSYSNSLQSPLHF; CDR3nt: TGTGCCAGCAGTTACTCGAACAGTCTTCAATCACCCCTCCACTTT
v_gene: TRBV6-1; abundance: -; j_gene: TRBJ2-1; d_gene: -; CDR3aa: CASSRGGGPYNEQFF; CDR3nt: TGTGCCAGCAGCCGCGGCGGGGGCCCCTACAATGAGCAGTTCTTC
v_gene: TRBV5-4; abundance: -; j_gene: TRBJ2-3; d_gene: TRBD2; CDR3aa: CASSPDPAGGGTDTQYF; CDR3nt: TGTGCCAGCAGCCCGGACCCCGCGGGGGGCGGCACAGATACGCAGTATTTT
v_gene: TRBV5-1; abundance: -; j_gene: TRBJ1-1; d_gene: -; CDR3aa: CASSFGGETEAFF; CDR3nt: TGCGCCAGCAGCTTCGGGGGAGAAACTGAAGCTTTCTTT